These 8 T cell receptor beta chains came from one sample sequenced in a study of cytomegalovirus exposure and HLA in healthy donors. In the PCR, 60 Vbeta and 13 Jbeta primers were used. Sequencing was performed with immunoSEQ multiplex PCR; in TCRdb, only in-frame clones are kept and a portion is missing. This sample has more than 95,000 clones, with about four fifths found just once. The sequenced sample was PBMCs. Every receptor here comes from an older woman in good health and CMV-seropositive.

The CDR3 coding sequence is TGCGCCAGCAGCTTGCGGGGGGGCGGGCAGCCCCAGCATTTT. As protein: CASSLRGGGQPQHF. The V gene is TRBV5-1, the J gene TRBJ1-5, with a possible D match to TRBD1 (6 bases). Trimming left V 1 base short and J 7 bases short, with 12 bases between. CDR3 length: 14 residues. Looked up from germline, CDR1 is SGHRS and CDR2 is YFSETQ.

This chain joins TRBV2 and TRBJ2-7, with 13 bases aligning to TRBD2. V lost 6 bases, J lost 7 bases, and 3 bases stayed unmatched. Germline CDR1 reads SNHLY; CDR2 reads FYNNEI. The CDR3 contains 13 residues. For the CDR3, the DNA is TGTGCCAGCAGGGGACTAGCGGGAAGTGAGCAGTACTTC. Amino acid sequence: CASRGLAGSEQYF.

The J gene is TRBJ2-2, the V gene TRBV11-3; 9 bases line up with TRBD1. Looked up from germline, CDR1 is SGHNT and CDR2 is YENEEA. With V trimmed by 8 bases and J by 7 bases, 5 bases remained unmatched. The CDR3 has 13 amino acids. The CDR3 protein is CASGTGFGGELFF. The CDR3 DNA reads as TGTGCCAGCGGGACAGGGTTCGGCGGGGAGCTGTTTTTT. Using reference TRBV11-3 and TRBJ2-2 for the parts outside the CDR3, the full variable domain is EAGVVQSPRYKIIEKKQPVAFWCNPISGHNTLYWYLQNLGQGPELLIRYENEEAVDDSQLPKDRFSAERLKGVDSTLKIQPAELGDSAVYLCASGTGFGGELFFGEGSRLTVL.

V usage is TRBV28 and J usage is TRBJ1-4; TRBD1 aligns across 7 bases. The V and J ends lost 5 bases and 6 bases, in that order; junction bases with no gene match: 9. CDR1 MDHEN and CDR2 SYDVKM come from the germline V gene. CDR3 length: 15 amino acids. The CDR3 protein is CASSGAGTAYEKLFF. CDR3 nucleotide sequence: TGTGCCAGCAGTGGGGCCGGGACAGCCTATGAAAAACTGTTTTTT.

This chain uses TRBV5-1 with TRBJ2-7; tentatively, D is TRBD2 (6 bases). The CDR3 spans 15 residues. Trimming stripped 6 bases from V and 0 bases from J, with 16 bases between. Germline V gene data show CDR1 as SGHRS and CDR2 as YFSETQ. The CDR3 protein is CASKERAFLSYEQYF. Here the CDR3 DNA reads TGCGCCAGCAAGGAGCGGGCCTTCCTCTCCTACGAGCAGTACTTC. Full variable domain (missing parts from reference TRBV5-1 and TRBJ2-7): KAGVTQTPRYLIKTRGQQVTLSCSPISGHRSVSWYQQTPGQGLQFLFEYFSETQRNKGNFPGRFSGRQFSNSRSEMNVSTLELGDSALYLCASKERAFLSYEQYFGPGTRLTVT.

Comments on this clone: The junction differs from germline at one of its ends, possibly a read error. The chain carries TRBV11-2 and TRBJ2-5; tentatively, D is TRBD1 or TRBD2 (5 bases each). Germline assignment: CDR1 SGHAT and CDR2 FQNNGV. CDR3 size: 13 residues. CDR3 residues: CAGSLGESETQYF. CDR3 coding DNA: TGTGCCGGCAGCTTAGGGGAGTCAGAGACCCAGTACTTC.

The V call is TRBV25-1, the J call TRBJ1-6; TRBD1 agrees at 9 bases. This CDR3 region has 15 residues. Unmatched junction bases numbered 8, after V lost 7 bases and J lost 7 bases. CDR1 MGHDK and CDR2 SYGVNS come from the germline V gene. The CDR3 is CASTRSGTGNSPLHF. CDR3 in DNA: TGTGCCAGCACTCGTTCCGGGACAGGGAATTCACCCCTCCACTTT.

The chain couples TRBV9 to TRBJ2-3; possibly TRBD1 for D (6 bases). V lost 0 bases and J lost 6, with 20 bases in between. The CDR3 is made up of 17 amino acids. Germline values: CDR1 SGDLS, CDR2 YYNGEE. DNA for the CDR3: TGTGCCAGCAGCGTAGGTCTGGGGGCGAGTCTCACGGATACGCAGTATTTT. Residues: CASSVGLGASLTDTQYF.